The clone carrying this TCR beta chain came up a few times. As yet, its antigen is unknown. This entry is derived from a study of T cell repertoires in cytomegalovirus infection. Study background: Recently identified HLA-C-restricted CMV epitopes were used, and well-studied HLA-B-restricted CMV epitopes were used as well. Public TCR beta signatures provided an indication of both CMV infection and a matching HLA type.

TCRdb processed the reads anew with MiXCR; each CDR3 protein has one entry. The sample includes 700,000 to 950,000 distinct CDR3 sequences, approximately 32% seen only once; the top ten take roughly 12%. Study outcomes and limitations: Carriage of CMV together with the relevant HLA was identifiable through cumulative public TCR beta family frequency. Dominating the ex vivo response were HLA-C-restricted CMV-specific TCR beta clonotypes.

Trimming stripped 0 bases from V and 1 base from J, with 10 bases between. The CDR3 consists of 15 residues. Germline CDR1 is DFQATT and CDR2 is SNEGSKA (reference sequence). The rearrangement links TRBV20-1 to TRBJ2-1; D call uncertain. The sequence derives from a human donor in good health (CMV status not recorded). Some clones in this sample may be carry-over from other donors' samples. This specimen consisted of cultured CD8+ T cells from PBMCs, obtained from culture after CMV antigen stimulation. DNA of the CDR3: TGCAGTGCTAGAGATGTCCGGAATTCCTACAATGAGCAGTTCTTC. This sequence encodes CSARDVRNSYNEQFF.